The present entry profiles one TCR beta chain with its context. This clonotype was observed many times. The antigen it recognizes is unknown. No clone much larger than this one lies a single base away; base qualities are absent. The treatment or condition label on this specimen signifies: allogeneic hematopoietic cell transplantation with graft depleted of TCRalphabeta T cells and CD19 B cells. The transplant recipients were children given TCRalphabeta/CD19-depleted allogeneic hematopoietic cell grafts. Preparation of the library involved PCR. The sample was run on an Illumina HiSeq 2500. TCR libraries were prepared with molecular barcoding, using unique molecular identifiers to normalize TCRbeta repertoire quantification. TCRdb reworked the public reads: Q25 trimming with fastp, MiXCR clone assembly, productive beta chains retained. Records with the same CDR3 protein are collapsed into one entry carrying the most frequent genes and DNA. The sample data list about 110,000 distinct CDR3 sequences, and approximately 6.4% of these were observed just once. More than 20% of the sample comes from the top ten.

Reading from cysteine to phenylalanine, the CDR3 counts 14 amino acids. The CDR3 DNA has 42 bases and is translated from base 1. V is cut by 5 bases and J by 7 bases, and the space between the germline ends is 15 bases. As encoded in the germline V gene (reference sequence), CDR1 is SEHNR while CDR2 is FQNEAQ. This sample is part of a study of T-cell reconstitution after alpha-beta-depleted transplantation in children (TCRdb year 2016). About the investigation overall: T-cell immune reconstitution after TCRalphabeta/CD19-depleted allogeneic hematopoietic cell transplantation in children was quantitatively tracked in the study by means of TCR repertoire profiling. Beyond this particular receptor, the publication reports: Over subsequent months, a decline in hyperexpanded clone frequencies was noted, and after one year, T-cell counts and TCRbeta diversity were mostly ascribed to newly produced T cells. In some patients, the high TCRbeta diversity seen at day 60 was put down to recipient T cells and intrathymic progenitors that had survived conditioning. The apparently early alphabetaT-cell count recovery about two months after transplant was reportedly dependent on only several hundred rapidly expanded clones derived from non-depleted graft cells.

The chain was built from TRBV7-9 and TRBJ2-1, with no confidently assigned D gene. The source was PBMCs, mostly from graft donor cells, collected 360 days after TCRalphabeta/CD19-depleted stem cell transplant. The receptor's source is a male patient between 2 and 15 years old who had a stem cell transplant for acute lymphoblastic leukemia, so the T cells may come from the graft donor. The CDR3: CASSPSRKRNEQFF. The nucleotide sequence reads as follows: TGTGCCAGCAGCCCAAGTAGGAAGAGGAATGAGCAGTTCTTC.